The 14 T cell receptor beta chains below come from one sample, sequenced in a study of T cells in Graves' hyperthyroidism and ophthalmopathy. Researchers amplified the TCR beta CDR3 regions from RNA transcripts. RT-PCR in the first round (using the HTBI primer set) targeted the TCR CDR3. TCRdb ran MiXCR on the multiplex PCR reads and lists one entry per CDR3 protein. Altogether 700,000 to 850,000 distinct CDR3 sequences are present, 35% being singletons, with the ten largest covering roughly 30%. The sample taken for sequencing was blood. Source of these receptors: a woman in her 40s with Graves' hyperthyroidism.

This clonotype has ten or more counts. This chain joins TRBV7-2 and TRBJ2-7, with 10 positions matching TRBD2. This CDR3 spans 15 amino acids. After removal of 5 bases from V and 6 bases from J, the junction contained 10 bases not matched to a gene. Germline loops: CDR1 SGHTA, CDR2 FQGNSA. CDR3 sequence: CASSRTSGGASEQYF. The CDR3 bases are TGTGCCAGCAGCCGAACCAGCGGGGGGGCGAGCGAGCAGTACTTC.

In this sample, this clonotype turned up a few times. The rearrangement uses TRBV14 and TRBJ1-4; D may be TRBD1 (5 bases). CDR1 and CDR2 from the germline V gene are SGHDN and FVKESK. Trimming cost V 4 bases and J 6 bases, with 12 bases left between them. The length of the CDR3 is 14 residues. CDR3 in DNA: TGTGCCAGCAGCCCTCAGGGACGTCATGAAAAACTGTTTTTT. The encoded protein is CASSPQGRHEKLFF.

The V gene is TRBV7-9, the J gene TRBJ1-6; 7 bases align to TRBD1. The V gene end was trimmed by 3 bases and the J gene end by 6 bases; junction bases not matched to a gene: 5. Germline CDR1 and CDR2: SEHNR and FQNEAQ (reference sequence). This CDR3 is built from 15 residues. CDR3: CASSFTGQPNSPLHF. CDR3 bases: TGTGCCAGCAGCTTCACGGGACAGCCTAATTCACCCCTCCACTTT.

This clonotype was picked up many times. The chain joins TRBV19 to TRBJ1-1; the D gene is possibly TRBD1 (5 bases). From germline, CDR1 is LNHDA and CDR2 SQIVND (reference sequence). The CDR3 loop spans 13 amino acids. V was trimmed by 8 bases and J by 0 bases, leaving 10 bases between them. In DNA, the CDR3 is TGTGCCAGTCGACAGAGGATGAACACTGAAGCTTTCTTT. It yields the protein CASRQRMNTEAFF. The complete variable domain, with remaining parts taken from reference TRBV19 and TRBJ1-1, reads DGGITQSPKYLFRKEGQNVTLSCEQNLNHDAMYWYRQDPGQGLRLIYYSQIVNDFQKGDIAEGYSVSREKKESFPLTVTSAQKNPTAFYLCASRQRMNTEAFFGQGTRLTVV.

As regards this clonotype: A read error is possible here, since a much larger clone lies one base away. This chain links TRBV7-6 with TRBJ2-5, with D perhaps matching TRBD2 (6 bases). V lost 10 bases, J lost 9 bases, and 21 bases lay in between. The CDR3 extends over 13 amino acids. Germline loops: CDR1 SGHVS, CDR2 FNYEAQ. In nucleotides, the CDR3 is TGTGCCACCAGGCGGGATGGCTATCTGTCCCAGTACTTC. Translated: CATRRDGYLSQYF.

The chain employs TRBV27 and TRBJ1-5; D is perhaps TRBD1 (6 bases). This CDR3 contains 15 residues. Trimming left V 7 bases short and J 10 bases short, with 23 bases between. Germline CDR1 is MNHEY and CDR2 is SMNVEV (reference sequence). CDR3 DNA: TGTGCCAGCAAGCAACAGACAGGTCTTCAATCCCCCCAGCATTTT. Its translation is CASKQQTGLQSPQHF.

This clonotype showed up many times. One junction end disagrees with the germline gene, perhaps due to a read error. CDR3 sequence (DNA): TGTGCCAGCAGCCAAGGGGGGGAGAACACTGAAGCTTTCTTT. This codes for CASSQGGENTEAFF. V usage is TRBV4-3 and J usage is TRBJ1-1, with a weak D call TRBD1 (6 bases). Germline assignment: CDR1 LGHNA and CDR2 YSLEER. The CDR3 length is 14 residues.

This clonotype was seen a handful of times. The chain combines TRBV7-2 with TRBJ1-5, with D tentatively TRBD1 (5 bases). This CDR3 contains 15 residues. V was clipped by 6 bases and J by 5 bases, with 17 bases between them. The germline CDR1 and CDR2 sequences are SGHTA and FQGNSA. The CDR3 DNA sequence: TGTGCCAGCAGTTCGCAGGACACAATAGATCAGCCCCAGCATTTT. It codes for CASSSQDTIDQPQHF.

V usage is TRBV6-1 and J usage is TRBJ1-1; 9 bases are a match to TRBD1. With V trimmed by 8 bases and J by 4 bases, 5 bases remained unmatched. This CDR3 contains 13 residues. The germline CDR1 and CDR2 sequences are MNHNS and SASEGT. The CDR3 DNA reads TGTGCCAGCTGTCGGGACAGGGCCACTGAAGCTTTCTTT. Protein product: CASCRDRATEAFF.

J is TRBJ2-7 and V is TRBV25-1, with 12 bases aligning to TRBD1. The germline V gene has CDR1 MGHDK and CDR2 SYGVNS. V lost 6 bases to trimming and J lost 5 bases; unmatched junction nucleotides: 11. The CDR3 spans 16 residues. Written as DNA, the CDR3 is TGTGCCAGCAGCCAAGGGGGGACAGGGGGCTGGGACGAGCAGTACTTC. Protein sequence: CASSQGGTGGWDEQYF.

As to this clonotype: A clone one base away is much larger, so this may be a read error. CDR3 sequence: CASSFGQGLSNEQYF. As DNA, the CDR3 is TGTGCCAGCAGCTTTGGACAGGGCTTATCGAACGAGCAGTACTTC. V is TRBV7-9 and J is TRBJ2-7; 8 bases are shared with TRBD1. The germline CDR1 and CDR2 sequences are SEHNR and FQNEAQ (reference sequence). The CDR3 is 15 residues long. V lost 3 bases to trimming and J lost 5 bases; unmatched junction nucleotides: 9.

This clonotype was counted ten times or more. The chain joins TRBV19 to TRBJ1-2; no reliable D call. V was pared by 3 bases and J by 2 bases, with 4 bases between. The CDR3 is 12 residues long. CDR1 LNHDA and CDR2 SQIVND come from the germline V gene (reference sequence). The CDR3 DNA follows: TGTGCCAGTAGTATTGTAAACTATGGCTACACCTTC. Amino acid sequence: CASSIVNYGYTF.

The genes are TRBV29-1 and TRBJ1-2, with D unclear. With 0 bases removed from V and 4 bases from J, the gap between germline ends came to 9 bases. Looked up from germline, CDR1 is SQVTM and CDR2 is ANQGSEA. The CDR3 spans 13 residues. CDR3 DNA: TGCAGCGTTGAAGACGCAGACCGCTATGGCTACACCTTC. It codes for CSVEDADRYGYTF.

The chain carries TRBV29-1 and TRBJ1-1; D is unresolved. Germline CDR1 SQVTM, CDR2 ANQGSEA. The CDR3 extends over 15 amino acids. The V gene lost 1 base and the J gene lost 0 bases, with 12 bases spanning the gap. This CDR3 reads CSVEALGVMNTEAFF. The CDR3 nucleotides are TGCAGCGTTGAAGCACTTGGAGTAATGAACACTGAAGCTTTCTTT. Full variable domain (rest looked up from reference TRBV29-1 and TRBJ1-1): SAVISQKPSRDICQRGTSLTIQCQVDSQVTMMFWYRQQPGQSLTLIATANQGSEATYESGFVIDKFPISRPNLTFSTLTVSNMSPEDSSIYLCSVEALGVMNTEAFFGQGTRLTVV.